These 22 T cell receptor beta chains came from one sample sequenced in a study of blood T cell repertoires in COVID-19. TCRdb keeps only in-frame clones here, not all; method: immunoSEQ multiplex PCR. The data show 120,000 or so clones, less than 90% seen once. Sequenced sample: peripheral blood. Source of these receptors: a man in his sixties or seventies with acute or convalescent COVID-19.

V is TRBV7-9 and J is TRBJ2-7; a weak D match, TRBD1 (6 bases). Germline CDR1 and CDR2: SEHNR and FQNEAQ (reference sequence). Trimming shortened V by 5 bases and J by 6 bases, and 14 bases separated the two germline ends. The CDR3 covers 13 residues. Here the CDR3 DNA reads TGTGCCAGCAGCCTAGTCCAGGGGAGCGAGCAGTACTTC. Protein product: CASSLVQGSEQYF.

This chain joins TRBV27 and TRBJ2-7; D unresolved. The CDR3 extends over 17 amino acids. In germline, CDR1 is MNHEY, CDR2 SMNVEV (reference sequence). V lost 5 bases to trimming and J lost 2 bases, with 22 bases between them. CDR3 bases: TGTGCCAGCAGTCCCCTTTCCACTCAACGCGGCACCTACGAGCAGTACTTC. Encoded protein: CASSPLSTQRGTYEQYF.

The DNA of the CDR3 is TGCAGCGTTGTACGGGGGGACTATGGCTACACCTTC. The encoded protein is CSVVRGDYGYTF. The rearrangement joins TRBV29-1 to TRBJ1-2, with D perhaps TRBD1 (5 bases). Trimming cost V 4 bases and J 3 bases, with 9 bases left between them. Germline V lookup: CDR1 SQVTM, CDR2 ANQGSEA. CDR3 size: 12 residues.

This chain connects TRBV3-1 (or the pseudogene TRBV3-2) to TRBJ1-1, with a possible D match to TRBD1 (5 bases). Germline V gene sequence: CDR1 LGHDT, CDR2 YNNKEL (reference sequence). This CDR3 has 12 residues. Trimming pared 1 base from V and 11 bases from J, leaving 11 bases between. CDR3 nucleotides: TGTGCCAGCAGCCAAGCGGGGGGAAGGGCTTTCTTT. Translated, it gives CASSQAGGRAFF.

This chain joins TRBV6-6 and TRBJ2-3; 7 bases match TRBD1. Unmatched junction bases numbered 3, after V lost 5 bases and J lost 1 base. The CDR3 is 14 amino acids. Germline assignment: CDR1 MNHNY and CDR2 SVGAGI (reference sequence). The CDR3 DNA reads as TGTGCCAGCAGTCAGGGGGAGCGCACAGATACGCAGTATTTT. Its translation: CASSQGERTDTQYF.

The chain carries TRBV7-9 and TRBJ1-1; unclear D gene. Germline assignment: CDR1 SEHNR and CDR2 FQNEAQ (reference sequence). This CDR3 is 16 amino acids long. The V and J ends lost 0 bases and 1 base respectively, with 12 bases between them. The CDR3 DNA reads TGTGCCAGCAGCTTAGCGGGTTCAGGTAGGAACACTGAAGCTTTCTTT. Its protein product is CASSLAGSGRNTEAFF.

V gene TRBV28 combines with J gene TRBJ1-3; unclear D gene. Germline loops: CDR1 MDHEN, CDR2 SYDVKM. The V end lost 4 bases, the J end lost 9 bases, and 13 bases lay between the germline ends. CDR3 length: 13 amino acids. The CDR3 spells CASSSGAAATIYF. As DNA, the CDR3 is TGTGCCAGCAGTTCCGGAGCTGCTGCCACCATATATTTT.

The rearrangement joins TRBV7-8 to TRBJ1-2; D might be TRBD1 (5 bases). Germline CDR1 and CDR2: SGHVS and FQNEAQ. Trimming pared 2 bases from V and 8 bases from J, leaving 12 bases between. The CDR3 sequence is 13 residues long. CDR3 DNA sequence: TGTGCCAGCAGCTTAACCGGGGGAGGGGGCTACACCTTC. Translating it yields CASSLTGGGGYTF.

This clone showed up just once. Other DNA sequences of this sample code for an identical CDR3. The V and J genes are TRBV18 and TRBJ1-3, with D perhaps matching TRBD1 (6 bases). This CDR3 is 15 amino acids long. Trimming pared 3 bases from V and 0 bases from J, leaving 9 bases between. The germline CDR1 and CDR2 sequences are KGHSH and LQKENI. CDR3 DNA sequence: TGTGCCAGCTCACCCGGACAGAGCTCTGGAAACACCATATATTTT. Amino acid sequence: CASSPGQSSGNTIYF. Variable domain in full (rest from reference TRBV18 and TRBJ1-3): NAGVMQNPRHLVRRRGQEARLRCSPMKGHSHVYWYRQLPEEGLKFMVYLQKENIIDESGMPKERFSAEFPKEGPSILRIQQVVRGDSAAYFCASSPGQSSGNTIYFGEGSWLTVV.

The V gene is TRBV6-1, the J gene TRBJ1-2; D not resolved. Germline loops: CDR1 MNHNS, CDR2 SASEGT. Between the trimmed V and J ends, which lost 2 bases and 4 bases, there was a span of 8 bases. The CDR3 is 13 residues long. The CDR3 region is CASSEQVSYGYTF. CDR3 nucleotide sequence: TGTGCCAGCAGTGAACAGGTCTCCTATGGCTACACCTTC.

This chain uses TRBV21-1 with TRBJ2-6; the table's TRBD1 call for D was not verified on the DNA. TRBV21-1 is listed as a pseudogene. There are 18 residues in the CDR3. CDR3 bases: TGTGCCAGCAGCAAATGGGACAGGGGGAAAGATGGGGCCAACGTCCTGACTTTC. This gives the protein CASSKWDRGKDGANVLTF.

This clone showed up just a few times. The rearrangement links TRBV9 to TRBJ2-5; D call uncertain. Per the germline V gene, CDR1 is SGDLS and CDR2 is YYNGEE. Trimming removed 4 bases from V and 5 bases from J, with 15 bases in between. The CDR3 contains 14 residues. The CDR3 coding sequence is TGTGCCAGCAGCCCCCGTCCACTGTGGGAGACCCAGTACTTC. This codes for CASSPRPLWETQYF.

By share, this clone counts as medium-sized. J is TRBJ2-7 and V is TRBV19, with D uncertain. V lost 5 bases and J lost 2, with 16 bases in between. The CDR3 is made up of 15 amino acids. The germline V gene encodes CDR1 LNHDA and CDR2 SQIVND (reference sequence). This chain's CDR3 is CASSPMAHPPYEQYF. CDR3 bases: TGTGCCAGTAGTCCCATGGCCCATCCCCCCTACGAGCAGTACTTC.

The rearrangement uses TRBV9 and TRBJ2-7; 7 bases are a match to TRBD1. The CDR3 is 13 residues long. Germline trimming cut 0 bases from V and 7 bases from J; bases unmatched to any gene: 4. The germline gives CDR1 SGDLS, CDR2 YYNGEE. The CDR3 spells CASSVGKGAEQYF. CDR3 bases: TGTGCCAGCAGCGTAGGCAAGGGGGCGGAGCAGTACTTC.

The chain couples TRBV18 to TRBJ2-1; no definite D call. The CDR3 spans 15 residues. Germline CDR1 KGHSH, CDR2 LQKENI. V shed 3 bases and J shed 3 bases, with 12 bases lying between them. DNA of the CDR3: TGTGCCAGCTCACCGTCACAGAGCTTCTACAATGAGCAGTTCTTC. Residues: CASSPSQSFYNEQFF.

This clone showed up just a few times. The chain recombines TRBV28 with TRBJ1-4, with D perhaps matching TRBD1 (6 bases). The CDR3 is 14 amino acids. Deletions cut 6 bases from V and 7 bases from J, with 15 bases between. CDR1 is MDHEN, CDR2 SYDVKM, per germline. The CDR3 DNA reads TGTGCCAGCAGCGGACAGCCTCAGGGTGAAAAACTGTTTTTT. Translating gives CASSGQPQGEKLFF.

CDR3 residues: CASSWAGAENQPQHF. For the CDR3, the DNA is TGCGCCAGCAGCTGGGCAGGCGCAGAGAATCAGCCCCAGCATTTT. V gene TRBV5-1 combines with J gene TRBJ1-5, with D unclear. The CDR3 contains 15 residues. CDR1 SGHRS and CDR2 YFSETQ come from the germline V gene. The germline V and J ends were trimmed by 3 bases and 4 bases, with 14 bases remaining between them.

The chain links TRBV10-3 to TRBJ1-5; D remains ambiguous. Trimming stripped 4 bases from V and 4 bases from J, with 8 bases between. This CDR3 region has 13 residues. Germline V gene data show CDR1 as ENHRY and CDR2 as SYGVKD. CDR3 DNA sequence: TGTGCCATCAGTGCGACACAAAATCAGCCCCAGCATTTT. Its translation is CAISATQNQPQHF.

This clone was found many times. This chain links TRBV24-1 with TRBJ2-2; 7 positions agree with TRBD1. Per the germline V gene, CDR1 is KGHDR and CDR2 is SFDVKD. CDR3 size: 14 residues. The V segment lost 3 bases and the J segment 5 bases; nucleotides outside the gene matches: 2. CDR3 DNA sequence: TGTGCCACCAGTGATCCCAGGGGGACCGGGGAGCTGTTTTTT. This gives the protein CATSDPRGTGELFF.

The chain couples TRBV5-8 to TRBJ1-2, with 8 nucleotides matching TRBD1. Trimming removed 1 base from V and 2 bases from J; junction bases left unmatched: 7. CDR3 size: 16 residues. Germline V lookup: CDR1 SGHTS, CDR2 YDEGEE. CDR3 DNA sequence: TGTGCCAGCAGCTTGTTGCAGGGGGCCCTAAACTATGGCTACACCTTC. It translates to CASSLLQGALNYGYTF.

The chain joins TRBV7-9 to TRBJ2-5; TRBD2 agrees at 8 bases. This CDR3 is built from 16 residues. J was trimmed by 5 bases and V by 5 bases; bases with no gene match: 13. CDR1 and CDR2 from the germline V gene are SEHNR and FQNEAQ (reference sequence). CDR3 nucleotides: TGTGCCAGCAGCCGAATGGCTGGGACTAGATCCGAGACCCAGTACTTC. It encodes CASSRMAGTRSETQYF.

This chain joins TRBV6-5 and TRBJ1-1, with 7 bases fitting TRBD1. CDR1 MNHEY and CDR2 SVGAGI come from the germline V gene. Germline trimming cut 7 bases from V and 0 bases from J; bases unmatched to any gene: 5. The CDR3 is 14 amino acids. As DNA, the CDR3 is TGTGCCAGCAACAGGGGATACATGAACACTGAAGCTTTCTTT. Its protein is CASNRGYMNTEAFF.